The 16 T cell receptor beta chains listed next were all sequenced from one sample in a study of T cell responses to AZD1222 COVID-19 vaccine. Profiling relied on immunoSEQ multiplex PCR, and the TCRdb table lists in-frame clones only, not all of them. The table has 40,000 to 55,000 clones, just over 85% seen once. Specimen: peripheral blood, collected 28 days after the second AZD1222 dose. The source of these receptors is an adult who received the AZD1222 COVID-19 vaccine.

This chain joins TRBV27 and TRBJ1-4; tentative D call: TRBD1 (6 bases). CDR1 and CDR2 (germline): MNHEY, SMNVEV (reference sequence). With 6 bases removed from V and 7 bases from J, the gap between germline ends came to 15 bases. There are 14 residues in the CDR3. For the CDR3, the DNA is TGTGCCAGCAGGGCCAGGGGATGGGTTGAAAAACTGTTTTTT. Its protein product is CASRARGWVEKLFF.

The rearrangement uses TRBV18 and TRBJ2-7, with 8 bases lining up with TRBD1. The J segment lost 3 bases and the V segment lost 3 bases, leaving 1 base of the junction unmatched. This CDR3 contains 13 residues. The germline V gene has CDR1 KGHSH and CDR2 LQKENI. CDR3 amino acids: CASSPGTGYEQYF. The CDR3 DNA reads TGTGCCAGCTCACCCGGGACAGGCTACGAGCAGTACTTC.

V and J are TRBV9 and TRBJ1-2; unclear D gene. This CDR3 is built from 14 residues. The germline V gene has CDR1 SGDLS and CDR2 YYNGEE. V gave up 0 bases and J gave up 5 bases, with 11 bases separating them. CDR3 nucleotide sequence: TGTGCCAGCAGCGTAGACGGGGAAGGGTATGGCTACACCTTC. It is translated as CASSVDGEGYGYTF.

This chain uses TRBV4-3 with TRBJ1-4; no clear D gene. The CDR3 spans 14 residues. Trimming pared 2 bases from V and 4 bases from J, leaving 8 bases between. Germline CDR1 reads LGHNA; CDR2 reads YSLEER. The CDR3 DNA follows: TGCGCCAGCAGCCAACGTGGTATTAATGAAAAACTGTTTTTT. Translating it yields CASSQRGINEKLFF.

The chain employs TRBV11-1 and TRBJ2-4; TRBD2 matches 14 bases. V lost 4 bases, J lost 7 bases, and 3 bases stayed unmatched. The V gene's germline CDR1 is SGHAT and CDR2 FQDESV (reference sequence). This CDR3 has 15 residues. The DNA for the CDR3 is TGTGCCAGCAGCTCAGGGACTAGCGGGAGTAACATTCAGTACTTC. Translation gives CASSSGTSGSNIQYF.

This chain joins TRBV7-9 and TRBJ2-1; 11 positions agree with TRBD2. The CDR3 covers 16 residues. With V trimmed by 7 bases and J by 4 bases, 9 bases remained unmatched. Looked up from germline, CDR1 is SEHNR and CDR2 is FQNEAQ (reference sequence). The CDR3, as DNA: TGTGCCAGCAACATAGGGGGGACTAGCGGTTACAATGAGCAGTTCTTC. This gives the protein CASNIGGTSGYNEQFF.

This chain links TRBV3-1 (or the pseudogene TRBV3-2) with TRBJ2-7; the D is unclear. V was pared by 4 bases and J by 5 bases, with 21 bases between. Germline assignment: CDR1 LGHDT and CDR2 YNNKEL (reference sequence). The CDR3 has 16 amino acids. The CDR3 sequence: CASSRRRRETTDEQYF. CDR3 in DNA: TGTGCCAGCAGCCGTAGACGTCGAGAGACCACTGACGAGCAGTACTTC.

This chain links TRBV12-5 with TRBJ2-7, with 10 bases identical to TRBD2. V lost 7 bases, J lost 2 bases, and 5 bases stayed unmatched. Germline V lookup: CDR1 LGHNT, CDR2 FRNRAP. The CDR3 is 14 residues long. In DNA, the CDR3 is TGTGCTAGTGCTGCTAGCGGGAGTGCCTACGAGCAGTACTTC. It encodes CASAASGSAYEQYF.

The rearrangement uses TRBV6-5 and TRBJ2-1; D is undetermined. This CDR3 has 15 amino acids. Between the trimmed V and J ends, which lost 2 bases and 9 bases, there was a span of 17 bases. Germline V gene data show CDR1 as MNHEY and CDR2 as SVGAGI. The CDR3 nucleotides are TGTGCCAGCAGTTACAGTGGGCAGGATGAAGGTGAGCAGTTCTTC. This translates into CASSYSGQDEGEQFF.

This rearrangement joins TRBV6-5 to TRBJ2-4; 7 positions agree with TRBD1. V was pared by 7 bases and J by 4 bases, with 10 bases of the junction left unmatched. CDR1 and CDR2 from the germline V gene are MNHEY and SVGAGI. The CDR3 totals 15 residues. CDR3 bases: TGTGCCAGCACTTTTGACAGGGACGTGAAAAACATTCAGTACTTC. Protein: CASTFDRDVKNIQYF.

The V gene is TRBV11-3, the J gene TRBJ2-7; possible D gene TRBD2, 6 bases. CDR3 size: 13 residues. V gave up 5 bases and J gave up 4 bases, with 12 bases separating them. Per germline, CDR1 SGHNT and CDR2 YENEEA. The CDR3 DNA reads as TGTGCCAGCAGCGGGCGGGGACGGTACGAGCAGTACTTC. Translation gives CASSGRGRYEQYF.

The V gene is TRBV18, the J gene TRBJ1-5, with unresolved D. The ends were cut back, 4 bases at V and 10 bases at J, with 14 bases in the middle. Per germline, CDR1 KGHSH and CDR2 LQKENI. This CDR3 has 13 amino acids. CDR3 sequence (DNA): TGTGCCAGCTCACGGGGTGCCGAAGGACCCCAGCATTTT. It specifies CASSRGAEGPQHF.

This clone was picked up a small number of times. The chain couples TRBV11-1 to TRBJ2-7; 10 nucleotides match TRBD1. The CDR3 runs to 14 residues. Germline CDR1 and CDR2: SGHAT and FQDESV (reference sequence). Germline trimming cut 5 bases from V and 2 bases from J; bases unmatched to any gene: 3. CDR3 sequence (DNA): TGTGCCAGCAGCCCGGGACAGGGGACCTACGAGCAGTACTTC. Encoded protein: CASSPGQGTYEQYF.

The chain is built from TRBV5-4 and TRBJ2-7; D unresolved. Trimming took off 2 bases at V and 3 bases at J, with 9 bases between the two ends. The CDR3 spans 13 residues. The germline gives CDR1 SGHNT, CDR2 YYREEE (reference sequence). The CDR3 region is CASSFPERYEQYF. CDR3 coding DNA: TGTGCCAGCAGCTTTCCCGAACGCTACGAGCAGTACTTC.

The table lists this clone with a few counts. The chain recombines TRBV10-2 with TRBJ2-7, with TRBD2 matching over 11 bases. J was trimmed by 2 bases and V by 5 bases; bases with no gene match: 5. Germline lookup yields CDR1 WSHSY and CDR2 SAAADI. This CDR3 has 15 amino acids. CDR3: CASSRPTSGTYEQYF. The CDR3 region has the DNA TGCGCCAGCAGTAGGCCGACTAGCGGGACCTACGAGCAGTACTTC.

The chain links TRBV5-4 to TRBJ2-5; 11 bases line up with TRBD1. Germline V CDR1 and CDR2: SGHNT, YYREEE (reference sequence). The J segment lost 1 base and the V segment lost 3 bases, leaving 2 bases of the junction unmatched. This CDR3 region has 15 residues. DNA for the CDR3: TGTGCCAGCAGCTGGGGGACAGGGGGCCAAGAGACCCAGTACTTC. It codes for CASSWGTGGQETQYF.